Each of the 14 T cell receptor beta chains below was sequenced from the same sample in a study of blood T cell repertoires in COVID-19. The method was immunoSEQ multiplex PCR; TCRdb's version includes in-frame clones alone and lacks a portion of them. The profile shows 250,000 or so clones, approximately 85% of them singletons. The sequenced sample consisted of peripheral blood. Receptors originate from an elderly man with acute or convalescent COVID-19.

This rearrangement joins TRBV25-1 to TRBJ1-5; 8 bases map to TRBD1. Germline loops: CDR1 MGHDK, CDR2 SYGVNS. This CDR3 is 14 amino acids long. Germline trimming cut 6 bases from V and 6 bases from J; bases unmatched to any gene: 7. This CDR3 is CASRETGVGQPQHF. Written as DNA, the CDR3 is TGTGCCAGCAGGGAGACAGGGGTCGGTCAGCCCCAGCATTTT.

CDR3 amino acids: CASSQTDSARDTGELFF. In nucleotides, the CDR3 is TGTGCCAGCAGCCAGACGGACAGCGCCCGGGACACCGGGGAGCTGTTTTTT. V usage is TRBV7-3 and J usage is TRBJ2-2; maybe TRBD1 (6 bases). Germline-derived CDR1 and CDR2 are SGHTA and FQGTGA. Trimming removed 5 bases at V and 3 bases at J, with 19 bases between. This CDR3 has 17 amino acids.

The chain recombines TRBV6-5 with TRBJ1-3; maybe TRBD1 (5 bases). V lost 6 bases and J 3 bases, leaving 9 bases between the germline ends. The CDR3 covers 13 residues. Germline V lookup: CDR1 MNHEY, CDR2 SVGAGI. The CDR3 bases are TGTGCCAGCAGAGGGGTATTTGGAAACACCATATATTTT. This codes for CASRGVFGNTIYF.

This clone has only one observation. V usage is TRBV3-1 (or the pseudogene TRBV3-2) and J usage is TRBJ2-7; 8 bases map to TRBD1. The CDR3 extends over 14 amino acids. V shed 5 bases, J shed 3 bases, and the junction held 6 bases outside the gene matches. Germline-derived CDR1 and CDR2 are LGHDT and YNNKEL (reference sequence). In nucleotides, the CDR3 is TGTGCCAGCAGCTATGGGACAGGCCACTACGAGCAGTACTTC. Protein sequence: CASSYGTGHYEQYF.

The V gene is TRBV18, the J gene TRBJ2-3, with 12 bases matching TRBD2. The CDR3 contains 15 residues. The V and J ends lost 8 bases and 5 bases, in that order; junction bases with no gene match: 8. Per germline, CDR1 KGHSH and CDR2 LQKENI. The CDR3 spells CASAELAGGEDTQYF. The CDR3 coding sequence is TGTGCCAGCGCAGAACTAGCGGGAGGAGAAGATACGCAGTATTTT.

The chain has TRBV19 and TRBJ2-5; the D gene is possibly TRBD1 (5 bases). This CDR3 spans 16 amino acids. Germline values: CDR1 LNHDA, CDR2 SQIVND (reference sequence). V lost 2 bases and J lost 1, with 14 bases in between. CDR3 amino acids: CASSIQRTLSQETQYF. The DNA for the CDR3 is TGTGCCAGTAGTATACAAAGGACACTGTCCCAAGAGACCCAGTACTTC.

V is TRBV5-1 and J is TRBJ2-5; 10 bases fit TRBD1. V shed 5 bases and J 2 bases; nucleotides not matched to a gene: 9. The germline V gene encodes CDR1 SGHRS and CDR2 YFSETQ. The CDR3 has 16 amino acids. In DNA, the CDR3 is TGCGCCAGCAGTCTTACCCCGGGACAGGGGCAAGAGACCCAGTACTTC. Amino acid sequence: CASSLTPGQGQETQYF. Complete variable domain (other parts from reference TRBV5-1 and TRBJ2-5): KAGVTQTPRYLIKTRGQQVTLSCSPISGHRSVSWYQQTPGQGLQFLFEYFSETQRNKGNFPGRFSGRQFSNSRSEMNVSTLELGDSALYLCASSLTPGQGQETQYFGPGTRLLVL.

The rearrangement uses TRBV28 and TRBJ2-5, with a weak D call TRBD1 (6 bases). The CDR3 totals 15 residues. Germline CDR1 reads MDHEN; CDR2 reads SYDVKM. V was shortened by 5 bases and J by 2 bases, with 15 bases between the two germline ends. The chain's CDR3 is CASSAPGHRQETQYF. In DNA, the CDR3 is TGTGCCAGCAGTGCCCCGGGACACCGTCAAGAGACCCAGTACTTC.

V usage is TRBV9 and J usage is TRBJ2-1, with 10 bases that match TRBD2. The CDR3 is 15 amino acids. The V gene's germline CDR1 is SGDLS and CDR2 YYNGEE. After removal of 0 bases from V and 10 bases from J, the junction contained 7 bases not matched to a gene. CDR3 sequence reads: CASSVDQAGGGEQFF. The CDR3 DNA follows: TGTGCCAGCAGCGTAGATCAAGCGGGAGGGGGAGAGCAGTTCTTC. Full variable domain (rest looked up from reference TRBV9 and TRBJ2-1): DSGVTQTPKHLITATGQRVTLRCSPRSGDLSVYWYQQSLDQGLQFLIQYYNGEERAKGNILERFSAQQFPDLHSELNLSSLELGDSALYFCASSVDQAGGGEQFFGPGTRLTVL.

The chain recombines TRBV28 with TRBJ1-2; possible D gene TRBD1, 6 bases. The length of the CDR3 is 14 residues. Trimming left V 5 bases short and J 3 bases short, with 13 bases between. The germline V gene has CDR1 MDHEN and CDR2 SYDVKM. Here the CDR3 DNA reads TGTGCCAGCAGTAGTTCAGGGGAACACTATGGCTACACCTTC. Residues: CASSSSGEHYGYTF.

The CDR3 is CASSSTVTGELFF. Written as DNA, the CDR3 is TGCGCCAGCAGCTCGACAGTCACCGGGGAGCTGTTTTTT. The chain combines TRBV5-1 with TRBJ2-2; weak D call: TRBD1 (5 bases). CDR1 is SGHRS and CDR2 is YFSETQ in the germline V gene. The CDR3 consists of 13 residues. V was shortened by 3 bases and J by 4 bases, with 7 bases between the two germline ends.

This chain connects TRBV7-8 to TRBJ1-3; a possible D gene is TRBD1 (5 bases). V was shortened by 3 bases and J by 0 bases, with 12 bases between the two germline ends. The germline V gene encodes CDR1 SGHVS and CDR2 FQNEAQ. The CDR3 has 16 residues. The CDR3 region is CASSFGPTDSGNTIYF. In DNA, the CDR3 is TGTGCCAGCAGCTTCGGGCCGACAGACTCTGGAAACACCATATATTTT.

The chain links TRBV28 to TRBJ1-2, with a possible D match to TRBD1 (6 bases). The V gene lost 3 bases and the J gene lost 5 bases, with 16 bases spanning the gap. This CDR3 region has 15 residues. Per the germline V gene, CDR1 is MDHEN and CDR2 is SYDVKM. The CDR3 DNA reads TGTGCCAGCAGTTTTCCGGCAGGGGCGGTTTATGGCTACACCTTC. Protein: CASSFPAGAVYGYTF.

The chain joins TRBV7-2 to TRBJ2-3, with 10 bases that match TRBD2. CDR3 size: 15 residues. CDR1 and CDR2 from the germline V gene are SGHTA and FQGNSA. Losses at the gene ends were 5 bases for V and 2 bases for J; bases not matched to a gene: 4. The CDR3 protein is CASSPGLANTDTQYF. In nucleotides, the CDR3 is TGTGCCAGCAGCCCGGGACTAGCGAACACAGATACGCAGTATTTT.